This entry is about one T cell receptor beta chain. The antigen is unknown. The PCR made use of 60 Vbeta and 13 Jbeta primers. Method: immunoSEQ multiplex PCR; TCRdb's copy keeps in-frame clones and lacks some. The sample includes some 150,000 clones, about two thirds seen only once; the top ten take 2.8%. CDR3 length: 16 residues. The germline V gene encodes CDR1 LGHNA and CDR2 YSLEER. Trimming removed 1 base from V and 7 bases from J, with 19 bases in between. This specimen comes from a study of cytomegalovirus exposure and HLA in healthy donors. For the study at large: About 85 million unique TCRs from HLA-typed donors were held in an early release of data.

The study's findings and limits: Earlier analysis looked at TCR beta V segments, and most were productive about 87% or about 30% of the time.

This chain links TRBV4-3 with TRBJ1-2; D is undetermined. This TCR was recovered from a woman in her twenties or thirties in good health and CMV-seronegative. The sequenced sample was PBMCs. For the CDR3, the DNA is TGCGCCAGCAGCCAAGGGGTCACAGCCACGCGCCTTGGCTACACCTTC. Its protein product is CASSQGVTATRLGYTF.